The entry below describes one TCR beta chain. Its antigen is not identified. After removal of 0 bases from V and 5 bases from J, the junction contained 4 bases not matched to a gene. The CDR3 length is 15 residues. Germline V gene lookup returns CDR1 LNHNV and CDR2 YYDKDF (reference sequence). These data belong to a study of T cells in Graves' hyperthyroidism and ophthalmopathy. Study-wide results and limits: Through a model of 13 V-J features, ophthalmopathy was separated from stable hyperthyroidism. In the blood, most expanded thyroid clonotypes above 0.001 appeared as well.

PBMCs stemmed from 8.5 to 10 ml fresh peripheral blood. Amplified regions were TCR beta CDR3 sequences from RNA transcripts. During a first-round RT-PCR of the TCR CDR3, the HTBI primer set was used. TCRdb processed the multiplex PCR reads anew with MiXCR; each CDR3 protein has one entry. This sample has approximately 210,000 distinct CDR3 sequences; 17% occur once, and the top ten carry approximately 46%. This sequence was found in a man aged 45-65 years with Graves' hyperthyroidism. Sequencing was carried out using blood. The chain employs TRBV15 and TRBJ2-5; 9 bases agree with TRBD2. CDR3 DNA: TGTGCCACCAGCAGAGAGGGACTAGCTCGGGAGACCCAGTACTTC. This sequence encodes CATSREGLARETQYF.